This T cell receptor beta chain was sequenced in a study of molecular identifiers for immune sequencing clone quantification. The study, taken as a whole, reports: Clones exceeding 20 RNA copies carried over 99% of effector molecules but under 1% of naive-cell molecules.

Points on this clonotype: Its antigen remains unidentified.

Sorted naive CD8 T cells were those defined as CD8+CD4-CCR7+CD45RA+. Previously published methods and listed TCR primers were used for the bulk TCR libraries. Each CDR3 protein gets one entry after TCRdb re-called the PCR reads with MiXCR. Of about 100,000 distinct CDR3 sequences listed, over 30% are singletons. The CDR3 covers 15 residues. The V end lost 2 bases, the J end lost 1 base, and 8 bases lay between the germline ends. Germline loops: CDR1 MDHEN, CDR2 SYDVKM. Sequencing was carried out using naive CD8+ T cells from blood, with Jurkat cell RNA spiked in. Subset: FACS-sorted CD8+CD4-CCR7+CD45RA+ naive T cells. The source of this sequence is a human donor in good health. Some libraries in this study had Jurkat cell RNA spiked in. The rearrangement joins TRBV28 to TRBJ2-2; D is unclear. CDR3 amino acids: CASSLRLLNTGELFF. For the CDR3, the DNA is TGTGCCAGCAGTTTAAGGTTGCTGAACACCGGGGAGCTGTTTTTT.